This entry features one TCR beta chain sequence. These data are taken from a study of PD-L1 blockade in urothelial cancer. Overall study context: Peripheral blood specimens exhibited a median yield of around 130,000 T cells.

The time point denotes: pretreatment peripheral blood. The CDR3 extends over 14 amino acids. Germline values: CDR1 MNHNS, CDR2 SASEGT. Trimming removed 6 bases from V and 1 base from J, with 9 bases in between. The templates were synthetic TCR analogs, and they were spiked into each PCR. Clones were read by immunoSEQ multiplex PCR, and TCRdb kept only the in-frame ones, dropping some. The table records tens of thousands of clones, about 75% of them present only once. The sample consisted of PBMCs, taken around atezolizumab (anti-PD-L1) treatment. The TCR comes from a man aged 65-85 years with urothelial cancer. The chain carries TRBV6-1 and TRBJ1-4; no reliable D call. CDR3: CASREELTNEKLFF. Here the CDR3 DNA reads TGTGCCAGCAGGGAGGAGCTAACTAATGAAAAACTGTTTTTT.